The T cell receptor beta chain described here comes from a study of cytomegalovirus exposure and HLA in healthy donors. Germline values: CDR1 SNHLY, CDR2 FYNNEI. This CDR3 contains 15 residues. Trimming removed 4 bases at V and 5 bases at J, with 18 bases between. Though nominally healthy at sampling, donors likely had unrecorded immune exposures. The PCR used 60 Vbeta and 13 Jbeta primers. In the authors' workflow: Some 10 million shared chains were among the roughly 78 million unique TCR beta chains that a later analysis counted. Sequenced by immunoSEQ multiplex PCR; TCRdb stores in-frame clones only, minus some. The V and J calls and clone size come from that table; D and trimming were worked out from the DNA. Here the sample spans 80,000 or so clones, roughly two thirds being singletons. This clone was counted a single time.

This sequence was found in a man in his 60s in good health and CMV-seropositive. Material for sequencing was PBMCs. The chain carries TRBV2 and TRBJ2-7; D is possibly TRBD1 (5 bases). The CDR3 nucleotides are TGTGCCAGCAGTGGCGAGACACAGGAGCCGGACGAGCAGTACTTC. This encodes CASSGETQEPDEQYF. Full variable domain (remainder filled in from reference TRBV2 and TRBJ2-7): EPEVTQTPSHQVTQMGQEVILRCVPISNHLYFYWYRQILGQKVEFLVSFYNNEISEKSEIFDDQFSVERPDGSNFTLKIRSTKLEDSAMYFCASSGETQEPDEQYFGPGTRLTVT.